The entry below gives a single T cell receptor (beta chain) sequence along with its context. Its antigen is not known. V gave up 6 bases and J gave up 8 bases, with 13 bases separating them. The germline V gene has CDR1 SQVTM and CDR2 ANQGSEA. The CDR3 is 11 residues long. This entry is derived from a study of cytomegalovirus exposure and HLA in healthy donors. Study-wide results and caveats: Testing in vitro showed three CMV-associated chains specific for CMV antigens. It was found in a later analysis that first-cohort TCR clusters tended to co-occur in the 100 to 150 validation repertoires. The majority of TCR sequences were rare, yet some public TCRs appeared in many donors.

Data came from immunoSEQ multiplex PCR; TCRdb stores just in-frame clones and leaves some out. There are 47,000 or so clones in the sample; about 90% occur only once, and 1.4% to 1.5% lies in the top ten. The chain joins TRBV29-1 to TRBJ1-2; D uncertain. Material: PBMCs. The TCR sequence derives from a man younger than 30 in good health and CMV-seronegative. For the CDR3, the DNA is TGCAGCGTAGCATCAGGAGGGGGCTACACCTTC. As protein: CSVASGGGYTF.